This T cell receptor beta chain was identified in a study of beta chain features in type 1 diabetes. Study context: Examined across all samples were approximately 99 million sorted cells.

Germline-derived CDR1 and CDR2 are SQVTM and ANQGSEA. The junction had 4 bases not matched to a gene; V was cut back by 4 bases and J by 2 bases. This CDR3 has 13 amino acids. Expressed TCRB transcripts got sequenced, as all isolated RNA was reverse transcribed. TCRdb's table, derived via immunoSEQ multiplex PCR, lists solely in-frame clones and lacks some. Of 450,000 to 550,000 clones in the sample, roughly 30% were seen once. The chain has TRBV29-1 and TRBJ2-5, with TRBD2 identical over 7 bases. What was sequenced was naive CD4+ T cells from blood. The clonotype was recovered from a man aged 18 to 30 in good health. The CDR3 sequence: CSVVASGQETQYF. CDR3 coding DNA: TGCAGCGTTGTGGCTAGCGGACAAGAGACCCAGTACTTC.